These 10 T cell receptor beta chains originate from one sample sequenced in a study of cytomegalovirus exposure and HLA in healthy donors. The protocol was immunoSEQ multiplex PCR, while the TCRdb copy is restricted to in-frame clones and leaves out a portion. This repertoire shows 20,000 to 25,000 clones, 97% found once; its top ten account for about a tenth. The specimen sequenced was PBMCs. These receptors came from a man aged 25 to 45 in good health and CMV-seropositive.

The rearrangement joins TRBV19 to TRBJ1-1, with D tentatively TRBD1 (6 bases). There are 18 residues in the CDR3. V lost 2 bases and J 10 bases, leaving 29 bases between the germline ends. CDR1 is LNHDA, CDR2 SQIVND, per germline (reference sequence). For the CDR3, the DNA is TGTGCCAGTAGTATATCCCTCCACAGGGCGGAGAGCCCCCACGGAGCTTTCTTT. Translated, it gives CASSISLHRAESPHGAFF.

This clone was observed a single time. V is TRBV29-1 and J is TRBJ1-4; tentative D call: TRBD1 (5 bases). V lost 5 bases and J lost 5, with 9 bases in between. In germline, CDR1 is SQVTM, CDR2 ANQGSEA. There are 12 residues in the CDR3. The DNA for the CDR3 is TGCAGCGTTCTTCAGGGAAATGAAAAACTGTTTTTT. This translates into CSVLQGNEKLFF.

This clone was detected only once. The DNA for the CDR3 is TGTGCCAGCAGCTTAGAGTCTAGCGGGTCCCACGAGCAGTACTTC. Translating gives CASSLESSGSHEQYF. The chain carries TRBV7-2 and TRBJ2-7; TRBD2 agrees at 8 bases. After removal of 1 base from V and 5 bases from J, the junction contained 7 bases not matched to a gene. The CDR3 covers 15 residues. Germline CDR1 is SGHTA and CDR2 is FQGNSA.

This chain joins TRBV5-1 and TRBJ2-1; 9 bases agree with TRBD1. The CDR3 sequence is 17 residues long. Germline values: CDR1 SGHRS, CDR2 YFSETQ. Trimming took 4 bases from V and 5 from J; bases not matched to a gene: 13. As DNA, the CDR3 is TGCGCCAGCAGCCGATTACCCGGGACAGGGCCCAACAATGAGCAGTTCTTC. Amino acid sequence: CASSRLPGTGPNNEQFF.

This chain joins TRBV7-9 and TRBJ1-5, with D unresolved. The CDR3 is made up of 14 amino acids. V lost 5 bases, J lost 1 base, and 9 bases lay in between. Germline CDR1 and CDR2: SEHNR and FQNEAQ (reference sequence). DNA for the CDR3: TGTGCCAGCAGCGCATCCGAGAGCAATCAGCCCCAGCATTTT. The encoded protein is CASSASESNQPQHF.

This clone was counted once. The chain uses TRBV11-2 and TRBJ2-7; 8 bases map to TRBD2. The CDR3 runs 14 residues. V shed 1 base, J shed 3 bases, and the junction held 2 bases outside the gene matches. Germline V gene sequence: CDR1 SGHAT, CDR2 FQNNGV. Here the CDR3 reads CASSLGTSGYEQYF. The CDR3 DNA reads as TGTGCCAGCAGCTTAGGCACTAGCGGCTACGAGCAGTACTTC.

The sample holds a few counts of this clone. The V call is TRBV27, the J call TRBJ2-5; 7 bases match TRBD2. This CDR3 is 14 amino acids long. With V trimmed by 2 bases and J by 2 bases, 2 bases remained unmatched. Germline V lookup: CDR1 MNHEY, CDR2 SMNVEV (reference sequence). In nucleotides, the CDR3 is TGTGCCAGCAGTTTAGGGGGGGGTCAAGAGACCCAGTACTTC. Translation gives CASSLGGGQETQYF.

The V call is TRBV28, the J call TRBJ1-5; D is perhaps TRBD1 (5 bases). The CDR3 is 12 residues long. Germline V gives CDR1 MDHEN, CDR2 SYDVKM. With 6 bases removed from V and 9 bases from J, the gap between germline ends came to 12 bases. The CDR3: CASSGGARPQHF. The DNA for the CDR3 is TGTGCCAGCAGCGGGGGAGCGAGGCCCCAGCATTTT. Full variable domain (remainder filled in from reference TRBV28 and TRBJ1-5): DVKVTQSSRYLVKRTGEKVFLECVQDMDHENMFWYRQDPGLGLRLIYFSYDVKMKEKGDIPEGYSVSREKKERFSLILESASTNQTSMYLCASSGGARPQHFGDGTRLSIL.

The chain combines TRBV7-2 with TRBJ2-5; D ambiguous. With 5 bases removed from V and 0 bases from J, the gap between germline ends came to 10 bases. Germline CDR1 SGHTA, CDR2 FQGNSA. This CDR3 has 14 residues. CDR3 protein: CASSPTKYQETQYF. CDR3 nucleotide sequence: TGTGCCAGCAGCCCCACAAAGTACCAAGAGACCCAGTACTTC.

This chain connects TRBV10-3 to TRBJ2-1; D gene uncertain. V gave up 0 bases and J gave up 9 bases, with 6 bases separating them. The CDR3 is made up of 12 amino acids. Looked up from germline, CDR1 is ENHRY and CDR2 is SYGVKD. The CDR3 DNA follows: TGTGCCATCAGTGAGTCGTCGGTTGAGCAGTTCTTC. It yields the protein CAISESSVEQFF.